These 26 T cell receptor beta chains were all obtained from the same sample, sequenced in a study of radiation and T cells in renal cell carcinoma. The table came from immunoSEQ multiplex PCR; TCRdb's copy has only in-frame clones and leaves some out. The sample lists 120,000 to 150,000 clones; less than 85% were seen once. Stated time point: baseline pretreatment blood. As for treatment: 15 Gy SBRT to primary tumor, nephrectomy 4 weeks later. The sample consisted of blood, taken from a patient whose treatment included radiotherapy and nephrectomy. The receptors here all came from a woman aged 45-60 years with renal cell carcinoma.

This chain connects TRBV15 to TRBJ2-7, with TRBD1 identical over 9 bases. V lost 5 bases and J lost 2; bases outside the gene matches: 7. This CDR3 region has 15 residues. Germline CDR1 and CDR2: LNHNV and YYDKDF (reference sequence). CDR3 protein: CATSPARDRAYEQYF. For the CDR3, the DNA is TGTGCCACCAGCCCAGCGCGGGACAGGGCCTACGAGCAGTACTTC.

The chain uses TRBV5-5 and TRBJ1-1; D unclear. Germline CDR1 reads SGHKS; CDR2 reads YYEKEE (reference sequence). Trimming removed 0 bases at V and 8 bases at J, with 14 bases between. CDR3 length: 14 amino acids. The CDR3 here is CASSLEIFTGEAFF. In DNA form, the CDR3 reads TGTGCCAGCAGCTTGGAGATCTTCACGGGGGAAGCTTTCTTT.

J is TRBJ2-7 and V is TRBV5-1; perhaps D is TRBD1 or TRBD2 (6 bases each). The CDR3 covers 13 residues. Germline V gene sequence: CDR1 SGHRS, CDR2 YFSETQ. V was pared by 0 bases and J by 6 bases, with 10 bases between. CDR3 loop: CASSLEGGLEQYF. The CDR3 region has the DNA TGCGCCAGCAGCTTGGAAGGGGGGCTCGAGCAGTACTTC.

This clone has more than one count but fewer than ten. The CDR3 protein is CASSESQGPSPLHF. CDR3 bases: TGCGCCAGCAGTGAGTCGCAGGGGCCGTCACCCCTCCACTTT. The rearrangement joins TRBV10-2 to TRBJ1-6, with a weak D call TRBD1 (6 bases). The V and J ends lost 0 bases and 10 bases respectively, with 10 bases between them. The CDR3 loop spans 14 amino acids. Per the germline V gene, CDR1 is WSHSY and CDR2 is SAAADI.

CDR3 sequence (DNA): TGTGCCAGCAGTTCACCCCCGGGGCCGGGGGGCAATGAGCAGTTCTTC. Translation: CASSSPPGPGGNEQFF. This chain links TRBV28 with TRBJ2-1; 7 bases fit TRBD2. The V and J ends lost 4 bases and 6 bases, in that order; junction bases with no gene match: 12. Germline assignment: CDR1 MDHEN and CDR2 SYDVKM. CDR3 length: 16 residues.

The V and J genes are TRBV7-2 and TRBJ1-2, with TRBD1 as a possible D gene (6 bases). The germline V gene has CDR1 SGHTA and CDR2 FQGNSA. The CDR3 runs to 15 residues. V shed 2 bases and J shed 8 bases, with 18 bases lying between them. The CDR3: CASSLSAGADRGYTF. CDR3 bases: TGTGCCAGCAGCTTATCGGCTGGGGCAGACAGGGGCTACACCTTC.

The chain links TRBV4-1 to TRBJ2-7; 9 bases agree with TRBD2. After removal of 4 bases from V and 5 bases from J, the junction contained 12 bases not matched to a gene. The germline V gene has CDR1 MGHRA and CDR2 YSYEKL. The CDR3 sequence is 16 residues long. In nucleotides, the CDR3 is TGCGCCAGCAGCCCCTCGCACATAAGGACTAGCGACGAGCAGTACTTC. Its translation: CASSPSHIRTSDEQYF.

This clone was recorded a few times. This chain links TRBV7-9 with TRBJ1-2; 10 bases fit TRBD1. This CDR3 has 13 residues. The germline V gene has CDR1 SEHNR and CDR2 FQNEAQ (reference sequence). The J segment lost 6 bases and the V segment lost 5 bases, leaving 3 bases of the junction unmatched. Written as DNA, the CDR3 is TGTGCCAGCAGCACGGGACAGGGGAATGGCTACACCTTC. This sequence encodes CASSTGQGNGYTF.

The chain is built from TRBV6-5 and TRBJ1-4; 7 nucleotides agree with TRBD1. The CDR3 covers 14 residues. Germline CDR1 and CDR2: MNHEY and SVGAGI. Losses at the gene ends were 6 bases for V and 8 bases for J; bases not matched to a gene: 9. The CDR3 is CASSFGQVGEKLFF. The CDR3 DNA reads TGTGCCAGCAGCTTCGGACAGGTGGGGGAAAAACTGTTTTTT.

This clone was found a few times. CDR3 loop: CAWAVSGNTIYF. In nucleotides, the CDR3 is TGTGCCTGGGCGGTCTCTGGAAACACCATATATTTT. The chain has TRBV30 and TRBJ1-3; D is unresolved. Trimming stripped 5 bases from V and 0 bases from J, with 5 bases between. The CDR3 is 12 residues long. Germline values: CDR1 GTSNPN, CDR2 SVGIG (reference sequence).

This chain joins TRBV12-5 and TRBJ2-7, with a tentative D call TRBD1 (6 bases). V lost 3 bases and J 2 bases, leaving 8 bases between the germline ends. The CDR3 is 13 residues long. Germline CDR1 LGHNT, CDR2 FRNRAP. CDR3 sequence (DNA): TGTGCTAGTGGTTTACAGGGTACCTACGAGCAGTACTTC. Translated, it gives CASGLQGTYEQYF. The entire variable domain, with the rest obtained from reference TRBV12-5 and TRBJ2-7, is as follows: DARVTQTPRHKVTEMGQEVTMRCQPILGHNTVFWYRQTMMQGLELLAYFRNRAPLDDSGMPKDRFSAEMPDATLATLKIQPSEPRDSAVYFCASGLQGTYEQYFGPGTRLTVT.

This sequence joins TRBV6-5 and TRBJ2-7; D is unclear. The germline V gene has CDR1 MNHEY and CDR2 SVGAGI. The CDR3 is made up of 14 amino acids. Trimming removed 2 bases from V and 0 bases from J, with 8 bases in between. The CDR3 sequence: CASSYTADSYEQYF. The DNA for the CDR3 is TGTGCCAGCAGTTACACGGCCGACTCCTACGAGCAGTACTTC.

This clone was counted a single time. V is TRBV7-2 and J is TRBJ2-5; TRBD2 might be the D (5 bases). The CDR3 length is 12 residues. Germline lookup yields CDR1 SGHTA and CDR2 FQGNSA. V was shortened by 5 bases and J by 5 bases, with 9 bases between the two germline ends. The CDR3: CASSRSGETQYF. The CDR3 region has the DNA TGTGCCAGCAGCCGCTCGGGGGAGACCCAGTACTTC.

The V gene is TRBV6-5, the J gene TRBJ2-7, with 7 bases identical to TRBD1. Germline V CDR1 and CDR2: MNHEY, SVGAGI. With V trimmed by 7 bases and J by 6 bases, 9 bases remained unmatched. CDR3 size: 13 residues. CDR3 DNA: TGTGCCAGCACTCAGACAGGGACGGGCGAGCAGTACTTC. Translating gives CASTQTGTGEQYF.

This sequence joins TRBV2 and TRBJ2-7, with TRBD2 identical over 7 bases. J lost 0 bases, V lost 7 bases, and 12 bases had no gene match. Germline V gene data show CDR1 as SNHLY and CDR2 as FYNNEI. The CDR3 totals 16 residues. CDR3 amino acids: CASIGGLAVSSYEQYF. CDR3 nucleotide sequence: TGTGCCAGCATCGGAGGTCTAGCGGTAAGCTCCTACGAGCAGTACTTC.

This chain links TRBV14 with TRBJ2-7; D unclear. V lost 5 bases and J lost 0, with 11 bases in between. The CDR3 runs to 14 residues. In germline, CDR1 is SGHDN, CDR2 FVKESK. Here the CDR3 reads CASSLRTYSYEQYF. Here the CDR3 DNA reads TGTGCCAGCAGCTTACGGACGTACTCCTACGAGCAGTACTTC.

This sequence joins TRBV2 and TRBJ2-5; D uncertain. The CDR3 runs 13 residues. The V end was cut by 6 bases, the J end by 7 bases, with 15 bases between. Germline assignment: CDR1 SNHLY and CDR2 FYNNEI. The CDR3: CASSPPVAMTQYF. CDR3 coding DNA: TGTGCCAGCAGCCCCCCGGTGGCCATGACCCAGTACTTC.

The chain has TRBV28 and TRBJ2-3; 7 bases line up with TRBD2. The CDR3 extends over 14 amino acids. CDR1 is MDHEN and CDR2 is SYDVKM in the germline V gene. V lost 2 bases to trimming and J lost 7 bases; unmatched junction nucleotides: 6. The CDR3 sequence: CASSLMTSLNTQYF. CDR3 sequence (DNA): TGTGCCAGCAGTTTAATGACTAGCTTGAATACGCAGTATTTT.

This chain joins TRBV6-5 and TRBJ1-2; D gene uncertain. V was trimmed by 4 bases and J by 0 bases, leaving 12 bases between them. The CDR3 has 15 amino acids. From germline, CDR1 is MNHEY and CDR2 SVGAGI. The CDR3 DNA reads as TGTGCCAGCAGTTCCCCACGGACGGCTAACTATGGCTACACCTTC. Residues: CASSSPRTANYGYTF.

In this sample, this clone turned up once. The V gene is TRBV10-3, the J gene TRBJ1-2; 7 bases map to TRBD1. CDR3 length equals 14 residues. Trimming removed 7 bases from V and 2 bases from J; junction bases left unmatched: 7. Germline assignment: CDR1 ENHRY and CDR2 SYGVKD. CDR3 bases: TGTGCCATCACCAACTGGGACAGCAACTATGGCTACACCTTC. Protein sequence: CAITNWDSNYGYTF.

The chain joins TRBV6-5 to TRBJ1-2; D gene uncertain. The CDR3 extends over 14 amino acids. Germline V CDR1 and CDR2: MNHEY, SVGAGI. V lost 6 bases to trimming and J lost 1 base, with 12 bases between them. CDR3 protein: CASRRPYSNYGYTF. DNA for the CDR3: TGTGCCAGCAGACGACCATACAGTAACTATGGCTACACCTTC.

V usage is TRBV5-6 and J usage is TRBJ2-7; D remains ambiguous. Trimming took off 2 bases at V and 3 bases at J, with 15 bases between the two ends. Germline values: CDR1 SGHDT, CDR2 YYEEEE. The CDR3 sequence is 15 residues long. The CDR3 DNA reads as TGTGCCAGCAGCTTTGGTCTAGGAGCAGACTACGAGCAGTACTTC. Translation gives CASSFGLGADYEQYF.

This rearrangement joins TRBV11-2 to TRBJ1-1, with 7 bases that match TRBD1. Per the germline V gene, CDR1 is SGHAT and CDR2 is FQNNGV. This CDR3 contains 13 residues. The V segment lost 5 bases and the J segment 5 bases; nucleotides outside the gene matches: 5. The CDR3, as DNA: TGTGCCAGCAGCCCCGGACAGGAGACTGAAGCTTTCTTT. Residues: CASSPGQETEAFF.

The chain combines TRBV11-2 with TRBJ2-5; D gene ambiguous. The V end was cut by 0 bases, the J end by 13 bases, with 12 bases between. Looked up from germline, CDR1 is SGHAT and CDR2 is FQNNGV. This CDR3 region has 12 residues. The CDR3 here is CASSLDQAPTYF. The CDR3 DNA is TGTGCCAGCAGCTTAGATCAGGCGCCAACGTACTTC. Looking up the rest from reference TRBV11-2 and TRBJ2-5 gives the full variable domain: EAGVAQSPRYKIIEKRQSVAFWCNPISGHATLYWYQQILGQGPKLLIQFQNNGVVDDSQLPKDRFSAERLKGVDSTLKIQPAKLEDSAVYLCASSLDQAPTYFGPGTRLLVL.

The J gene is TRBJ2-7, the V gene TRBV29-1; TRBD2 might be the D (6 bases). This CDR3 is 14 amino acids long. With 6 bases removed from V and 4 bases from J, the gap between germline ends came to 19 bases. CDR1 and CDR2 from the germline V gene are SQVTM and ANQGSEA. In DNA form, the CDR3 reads TGCAGCGTGATGGAGGGCTTTTCGCCGTACGAGCAGTACTTC. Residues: CSVMEGFSPYEQYF.

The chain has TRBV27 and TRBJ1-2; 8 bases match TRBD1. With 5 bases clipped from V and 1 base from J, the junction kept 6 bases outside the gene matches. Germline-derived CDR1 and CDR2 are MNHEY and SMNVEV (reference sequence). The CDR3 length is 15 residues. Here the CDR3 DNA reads TGTGCCAGCAGTCCGAGACAGGGGCATAACTATGGCTACACCTTC. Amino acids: CASSPRQGHNYGYTF.